This T cell receptor beta chain was documented in a study of blood T cell repertoires in COVID-19. Donors in Cohort 3 counted as recovered after two negative PCRs, clearance, or symptom resolution. The authors' processing: It was from reference gene primer amplification that nucleated cell counts were estimated. Method: immunoSEQ multiplex PCR; TCRdb's copy keeps in-frame clones and lacks some. V and J calls and clone size are given by that table; D and trimming were obtained from the DNA. Among roughly 300,000 clones listed, approximately 90% were seen once. Trimming cost V 1 base and J 7 bases; bases outside gene matches: 6. CDR1 is SGHRS, CDR2 YFSETQ, per germline. There are 14 residues in the CDR3.

The rearrangement uses TRBV5-1 and TRBJ2-7, with TRBD1 matching 9 bases. Sequenced: PBMCs or T cells enriched from blood (not recorded which). The source of this sequence is a woman aged 25 to 45 who had recovered from COVID-19. The CDR3 nucleotides are TGCGCCAGCAGCTTGCGGGACAGGGACGTAGAGCAGTACTTC. It encodes CASSLRDRDVEQYF.